This T cell receptor (beta chain) originates from a study of spatial heterogeneity in lung cancer. Time point given: sample taken at primary tumor resection. From tumor, nontumor lung or frozen PBMC, whole RNA was taken unsorted for sequencing. Using its own MiXCR run on the 5' RACE reads, TCRdb lists one record per CDR3 protein. The sample contains approximately 1,600 distinct CDR3 sequences, roughly 5.2% of which appear only once. The J segment lost 5 bases and the V segment lost 5 bases, leaving 10 bases of the junction unmatched. The CDR3 totals 15 residues. CDR1 is SNHLY, CDR2 FYNNEI, per germline. The study, taken as a whole, reports: Counts of expanded alpha and beta TCRs within tumors tracked the tumor nonsynonymous mutation count.

Only a few counts were recorded for this clonotype. Its target is unknown. This sequence joins TRBV2 and TRBJ2-7, with TRBD1 matching 9 bases. The origin of this receptor is a male donor with early-stage non-small cell lung cancer. The sequencing here drew on lung tumor tissue, taken at surgery. The DNA of the CDR3 is TGTGCCAGCAGTCGACCCGGGACAGGGTCGGACGAGCAGTACTTC. The encoded protein is CASSRPGTGSDEQYF.